The 19 T cell receptor beta chains below all came from one sample that was sequenced in a study of blood T cell repertoires in COVID-19. Repertoires were generated with immunoSEQ multiplex PCR, while TCRdb's copy carries only in-frame clones and drops some. The sample yields roughly 150,000 clones, around four fifths seen once. Sequences were obtained from peripheral blood. These receptors were taken from a woman aged 80 or older with acute or convalescent COVID-19.

This rearrangement joins TRBV6-9 to TRBJ2-7; 8 nucleotides line up with TRBD1. The CDR3 length is 17 residues. V shed 8 bases and J 0 bases; nucleotides not matched to a gene: 15. Germline V gives CDR1 MNHGY, CDR2 SVAAGI. CDR3 coding DNA: TGTGCCAGCGTTACGACCCGGGACAGGTGGAGCTCCTACGAGCAGTACTTC. It specifies CASVTTRDRWSSYEQYF.

The CDR3: CAAGVYEQYF. DNA for the CDR3: TGTGCCGCGGGGGTCTACGAGCAGTACTTC. The chain has TRBV30 and TRBJ2-7, with 7 bases lining up with TRBD2. The germline V gene has CDR1 GTSNPN and CDR2 SVGIG (reference sequence). The V segment lost 8 bases and the J segment 3 bases; nucleotides outside the gene matches: 1. The CDR3 totals 10 residues.

The CDR3 coding sequence is TGTGCCAGCAGGACGACAGGGGGCGATGGCTACACCTTC. As protein: CASRTTGGDGYTF. This rearrangement joins TRBV12-3 or TRBV12-4 to TRBJ1-2; 10 nucleotides align to TRBD1. This CDR3 has 13 amino acids. Losses at the gene ends were 6 bases for V and 6 bases for J; bases not matched to a gene: 4.

This clone was observed many times. In nucleotides, the CDR3 is TGTGCCAGCTCACGGGACAGGGCTGCAACACAGCCCCAGCATTTT. Translation: CASSRDRAATQPQHF. The gene calls are TRBV18 and TRBJ1-5; 9 nucleotides match TRBD1. From germline, CDR1 is KGHSH and CDR2 LQKENI. The CDR3 covers 15 residues. Trimming at V came to 4 bases and at J to 7 bases, leaving 8 bases not matched to a gene.

On this clone itself: The same CDR3 also results from other DNA sequences found in this sample. The rearrangement joins TRBV5-5 to TRBJ2-7; 8 bases align to TRBD1. This CDR3 region has 15 residues. The germline gives CDR1 SGHKS, CDR2 YYEKEE (reference sequence). Losses at the gene ends were 0 bases for V and 2 bases for J; bases not matched to a gene: 4. In nucleotides, the CDR3 is TGTGCCAGCAGCTTGGGTCTGGACAGGGCCTACGAGCAGTACTTC. It is translated as CASSLGLDRAYEQYF.

The chain uses TRBV12-3 or TRBV12-4 and TRBJ1-4; D remains unclear. The CDR3 spans 13 residues. V lost 5 bases, J lost 6 bases, and 10 bases lay in between. CDR3 DNA sequence: TGTGCCAGCAGTACAGCATACCATGAAAAACTGTTTTTT. Protein sequence: CASSTAYHEKLFF.

V usage is TRBV9 and J usage is TRBJ1-4; 9 bases agree with TRBD1. The CDR3 consists of 14 residues. Germline loops: CDR1 SGDLS, CDR2 YYNGEE. The V gene end was trimmed by 3 bases and the J gene end by 4 bases; junction bases not matched to a gene: 1. CDR3 sequence reads: CASSEDRGNEKLFF. CDR3 coding DNA: TGTGCCAGCAGCGAGGACAGGGGTAATGAAAAACTGTTTTTT.

The table lists this clone with a count of one. The chain employs TRBV27 and TRBJ1-2; perhaps TRBD1 as D (6 bases). The germline V gene has CDR1 MNHEY and CDR2 SMNVEV (reference sequence). V lost 3 bases and J lost 5, with 13 bases in between. This CDR3 has 14 amino acids. CDR3 in DNA: TGTGCCAGCAGTTTGAACAGGGCTGGATATGGCTACACCTTC. Protein product: CASSLNRAGYGYTF.

This clone has just one count. The CDR3 bases are TGTGCCAGCAGTTCGGGGGACAGTGGCTACACCTTC. This gives the protein CASSSGDSGYTF. The rearrangement uses TRBV28 and TRBJ1-2; 7 positions agree with TRBD1. The CDR3 has 12 residues. CDR1 MDHEN and CDR2 SYDVKM come from the germline V gene. The ends lost 4 bases at V and 7 bases at J; junction bases unmatched: 3.

This clone was counted only a few times. For the CDR3, the DNA is TGCACCAGCAGCCAGGCCGACGGGGGGTCGGGAAGGGCAGATACGCAGTATTTT. Translation gives CTSSQADGGSGRADTQYF. J is TRBJ2-3 and V is TRBV1; TRBD2 is the table's D call and was not checked against the DNA. TRBV1 is a pseudogene segment. The CDR3 covers 18 residues.

The rearrangement joins TRBV27 to TRBJ1-5; D gene uncertain. This CDR3 is built from 15 residues. Germline assignment: CDR1 MNHEY and CDR2 SMNVEV (reference sequence). V gave up 5 bases and J gave up 2 bases, with 13 bases separating them. The CDR3 sequence: CASSPWTEGNQPQHF. The DNA of the CDR3 is TGTGCCAGCAGTCCCTGGACTGAGGGCAATCAGCCCCAGCATTTT.

The V gene is TRBV13, the J gene TRBJ2-7; 7 nucleotides line up with TRBD1. Trimming took 5 bases from V and 4 from J; bases not matched to a gene: 5. The CDR3 is made up of 13 amino acids. Germline V gives CDR1 PRHDT, CDR2 FYEKMQ (reference sequence). The CDR3 nucleotides are TGTGCCAGCAGCCAGGGACAGCGATACGAGCAGTACTTC. It is translated as CASSQGQRYEQYF.

The chain employs TRBV19 and TRBJ2-7; tentatively, D is TRBD1 (6 bases). Germline CDR1 LNHDA, CDR2 SQIVND (reference sequence). V shed 1 base and J shed 0 bases, with 7 bases lying between them. The CDR3 contains 14 residues. CDR3: CASSIGDNSYEQYF. The CDR3 coding sequence is TGTGCCAGTAGTATAGGGGACAACTCCTACGAGCAGTACTTC.

CDR3 protein: CASSLAVGIGRVNTGELFF. DNA of the CDR3: TGCGCCAGCAGCTTGGCCGTAGGTATCGGCAGGGTCAACACCGGGGAGCTGTTTTTT. The chain has TRBV5-1 and TRBJ2-2; a possible D gene is TRBD1 (5 bases). The V gene's germline CDR1 is SGHRS and CDR2 YFSETQ. The length of the CDR3 is 19 residues. The V gene lost 0 bases and the J gene lost 2 bases, with 20 bases spanning the gap.

The rearrangement uses TRBV15 and TRBJ2-1; TRBD1 matches at 8 bases. CDR3 length: 16 residues. Germline assignment: CDR1 LNHNV and CDR2 YYDKDF (reference sequence). With 2 bases clipped from V and 4 bases from J, the junction kept 7 bases outside the gene matches. The CDR3 nucleotides are TGTGCCACCAGCAGATTCAGGGGGCAAGGGTACAATGAGCAGTTCTTC. Amino acid sequence: CATSRFRGQGYNEQFF.

This sequence joins TRBV7-8 and TRBJ2-7; 7 nucleotides align to TRBD1. J was trimmed by 3 bases and V by 2 bases; bases with no gene match: 19. CDR3 length: 19 amino acids. Germline CDR1 is SGHVS and CDR2 is FQNEAQ. The CDR3 DNA reads as TGTGCCAGCAGCTTACGTATCAATTTAACAGGGGTGGCCGACTACGAGCAGTACTTC. Translation gives CASSLRINLTGVADYEQYF.

The genes are TRBV9 and TRBJ2-3; 8 bases map to TRBD1. The germline V gene has CDR1 SGDLS and CDR2 YYNGEE. With 0 bases clipped from V and 2 bases from J, the junction kept 14 bases outside the gene matches. This CDR3 region has 19 residues. The CDR3 is CASSVAPGGVGLDTDTQYF. DNA for the CDR3: TGTGCCAGCAGCGTAGCCCCAGGGGGCGTTGGTCTGGACACAGATACGCAGTATTTT.

The V and J genes are TRBV4-1 and TRBJ2-1; TRBD2 aligns across 10 bases. The germline V gene has CDR1 MGHRA and CDR2 YSYEKL. V dropped 5 bases and J dropped 4; count of bases not matched to a gene: 8. The CDR3 length is 16 residues. This CDR3 reads CASSFSGGTRYNEQFF. The CDR3 region has the DNA TGCGCCAGCAGCTTTAGCGGGGGGACCCGTTACAATGAGCAGTTCTTC.

The genes are TRBV19 and TRBJ2-5; 8 bases match TRBD2. V lost 1 base to trimming and J lost 3 bases; unmatched junction nucleotides: 4. Germline values: CDR1 LNHDA, CDR2 SQIVND (reference sequence). This CDR3 is 15 amino acids long. The CDR3 reads CASSIGGTRKETQYF. Here the CDR3 DNA reads TGTGCCAGTAGTATAGGAGGGACTAGGAAAGAGACCCAGTACTTC.